Presented here are 21 T cell receptor beta chains from one specimen sequenced in a study of blood T cell repertoires in COVID-19. Clones were sequenced by immunoSEQ multiplex PCR, and TCRdb holds only the in-frame ones, with some missing. The repertoire consists of approximately 220,000 clones, with more than 80% occurring once and the leading ten covering less than 4.5%. Sequenced sample: PBMCs or T cells enriched from blood (not recorded which). The receptor source for this set is a woman in her thirties or forties with acute COVID-19.

In its sample, this clone was seen a few times. The chain uses TRBV9 and TRBJ1-2; TRBD1 is a possible D gene (5 bases). This CDR3 has 17 amino acids. The V and J ends lost 4 bases and 0 bases respectively, with 19 bases between them. Germline loops: CDR1 SGDLS, CDR2 YYNGEE. The CDR3: CASSLRPQGGPNYGYTF. The CDR3 coding sequence is TGTGCCAGCAGCCTTCGCCCCCAGGGAGGCCCTAACTATGGCTACACCTTC.

This chain connects TRBV4-1 to TRBJ1-2; D is possibly TRBD1 (5 bases). CDR3 length equals 16 residues. Germline V CDR1 and CDR2: MGHRA, YSYEKL. Trimming left V 1 base short and J 4 bases short, with 16 bases between. The CDR3 region has the DNA TGCGCCAGCAGCCAAGCGCAAGGCGCCCAGGGCTATGGCTACACCTTC. Protein: CASSQAQGAQGYGYTF.

V and J are TRBV15 and TRBJ1-4; D might be TRBD1 (5 bases). From germline, CDR1 is LNHNV and CDR2 YYDKDF (reference sequence). The CDR3 has 16 amino acids. Trimming left V 2 bases short and J 1 base short, with 11 bases between. Here the CDR3 reads CATSRLRDGTNEKLFF. The CDR3 DNA reads as TGTGCCACCAGCAGACTGCGGGACGGAACTAATGAAAAACTGTTTTTT.

This clone has a single count. The chain has TRBV6-5 and TRBJ1-1; TRBD1 might be the D (6 bases). The germline V gene encodes CDR1 MNHEY and CDR2 SVGAGI. The CDR3 runs to 14 residues. Trimming took off 8 bases at V and 5 bases at J, with 18 bases between the two ends. The CDR3 region has the DNA TGTGCCAGCGGAAACATACAGGGACGAACTGAAGCTTTCTTT. Translating gives CASGNIQGRTEAFF.

V gene TRBV5-4 combines with J gene TRBJ1-4, with D unclear. The CDR3 runs to 15 residues. Between the trimmed V and J ends, which lost 1 base and 3 bases, there was a span of 10 bases. The germline CDR1 and CDR2 sequences are SGHNT and YYREEE (reference sequence). The CDR3 sequence is CASSLRGRANEKLFF. For the CDR3, the DNA is TGTGCCAGCAGCTTGCGAGGGAGGGCTAATGAAAAACTGTTTTTT.

The genes are TRBV13 and TRBJ2-4; possibly TRBD2 for D (6 bases). Deletions cut 5 bases from V and 2 bases from J, with 13 bases between. In germline, CDR1 is PRHDT, CDR2 FYEKMQ (reference sequence). The CDR3 is 15 amino acids. CDR3 amino acids: CASSPRGGSKNIQYF. The CDR3 region has the DNA TGTGCCAGCAGCCCGAGAGGAGGGTCCAAAAACATTCAGTACTTC.

V gene TRBV30 combines with J gene TRBJ1-2; D gene uncertain. Trimming took off 2 bases at V and 4 bases at J, with 23 bases between the two ends. The germline gives CDR1 GTSNPN, CDR2 SVGIG (reference sequence). The CDR3 runs 17 residues. CDR3 loop: CAWSSPGRGRAAYGYTF. CDR3 DNA: TGTGCCTGGAGTTCCCCCGGCCGGGGTCGGGCTGCCTATGGCTACACCTTC.

This clone is a singleton in its sample. Here the CDR3 reads CASSQDRQGAGNTIYF. The CDR3 DNA sequence: TGTGCCAGCAGCCAAGACCGACAGGGGGCTGGAAACACCATATATTTT. The V gene is TRBV9, the J gene TRBJ1-3, with 9 bases identical to TRBD1. J was trimmed by 2 bases and V by 4 bases; bases with no gene match: 7. The CDR3 is 16 amino acids. The germline CDR1 and CDR2 sequences are SGDLS and YYNGEE.

The rearrangement links TRBV27 to TRBJ1-1; D perhaps matches TRBD1 (6 bases). Between the trimmed V and J ends, which lost 7 bases and 3 bases, there was a span of 12 bases. The CDR3 loop spans 13 amino acids. Germline V gives CDR1 MNHEY, CDR2 SMNVEV (reference sequence). CDR3 residues: CASNKGGDTEAFF. CDR3 bases: TGTGCCAGCAACAAGGGGGGGGACACTGAAGCTTTCTTT.

The chain has TRBV2 and TRBJ1-2, with 12 nucleotides matching TRBD1. The CDR3 is made up of 16 amino acids. The trim removed 4 bases at V and 6 bases at J, leaving 9 bases unmatched. Germline CDR1 reads SNHLY; CDR2 reads FYNNEI. This CDR3 is CASSAHTGTGGNGYTF. CDR3 coding DNA: TGTGCCAGCAGTGCTCATACCGGGACAGGGGGCAATGGCTACACCTTC.

The rearrangement uses TRBV6-5 and TRBJ1-1; 9 nucleotides agree with TRBD1. Per the germline V gene, CDR1 is MNHEY and CDR2 is SVGAGI. V gave up 2 bases and J gave up 4 bases; unmatched junction bases: 2. The CDR3 spans 14 residues. Here the CDR3 DNA reads TGTGCCAGCAGTTACGGGACAGGGTCCACTGAAGCTTTCTTT. Translation gives CASSYGTGSTEAFF.

This chain joins TRBV14 and TRBJ2-1; D is perhaps TRBD1 (6 bases). From germline, CDR1 is SGHDN and CDR2 FVKESK. Between the trimmed V and J ends, which lost 3 bases and 0 bases, there was a span of 6 bases. This CDR3 comprises 14 residues. CDR3 in amino acids: CASSQGASYNEQFF. DNA of the CDR3: TGTGCCAGCAGCCAGGGGGCCTCCTACAATGAGCAGTTCTTC.

The CDR3 here is CASSVAGQDSTQYF. For the CDR3, the DNA is TGTGCCAGCAGCGTAGCTGGACAGGACTCTACGCAGTATTTT. V is TRBV9 and J is TRBJ2-3, with 7 nucleotides matching TRBD1. The V gene end was trimmed by 0 bases and the J gene end by 8 bases; junction bases not matched to a gene: 6. The CDR3 is made up of 14 amino acids. Per the germline V gene, CDR1 is SGDLS and CDR2 is YYNGEE.

This clone was observed a handful of times. This rearrangement joins TRBV5-1 to TRBJ2-1; TRBD2 aligns across 7 bases. Germline CDR1 SGHRS, CDR2 YFSETQ. The CDR3 consists of 15 residues. V dropped 1 base and J dropped 1; count of bases not matched to a gene: 2. CDR3 coding DNA: TGCGCCAGCAGCTTGATGGGGGGGTCCTACAATGAGCAGTTCTTC. This encodes CASSLMGGSYNEQFF.

This clone was seen a handful of times. V gene TRBV28 combines with J gene TRBJ1-5; D is possibly TRBD1 (5 bases). CDR3 length: 12 residues. Germline V gene data show CDR1 as MDHEN and CDR2 as SYDVKM. The V and J ends lost 6 bases and 9 bases respectively, with 12 bases between them. The CDR3 spells CASRGLFLPQHF. In DNA, the CDR3 is TGTGCCAGCAGGGGGCTGTTTTTGCCCCAGCATTTT.

The rearrangement joins TRBV13 to TRBJ2-3, with 8 bases fitting TRBD2. The CDR3 is 15 residues long. V shed 4 bases and J 2 bases; nucleotides not matched to a gene: 5. Germline assignment: CDR1 PRHDT and CDR2 FYEKMQ (reference sequence). CDR3 DNA sequence: TGTGCCAGCAGCTCTCGGGGGGGGGCCACAGATACGCAGTATTTT. Its protein product is CASSSRGGATDTQYF.

The rearrangement links TRBV5-1 to TRBJ1-1, with 8 bases identical to TRBD1. Germline-derived CDR1 and CDR2 are SGHRS and YFSETQ. The CDR3 is 12 amino acids. The trim removed 5 bases at V and 8 bases at J, leaving 5 bases unmatched. CDR3: CASRDRADEAFF. Here the CDR3 DNA reads TGCGCCAGCAGGGACAGGGCGGACGAAGCTTTCTTT.

The rearrangement joins TRBV7-9 to TRBJ2-5; tentatively, D is TRBD1 (5 bases). The CDR3 extends over 15 amino acids. Germline-derived CDR1 and CDR2 are SEHNR and FQNEAQ (reference sequence). V gave up 5 bases and J gave up 2 bases, with 15 bases separating them. The DNA for the CDR3 is TGTGCCAGCAGCCGTCGGGCTAGGGGACAAGAGACCCAGTACTTC. The encoded protein is CASSRRARGQETQYF. The full variable domain, its missing parts supplied by reference TRBV7-9 and TRBJ2-5, is DTGVSQNPRHKITKRGQNVTFRCDPISEHNRLYWYRQTLGQGPEFLTYFQNEAQLEKSRLLSDRFSAERPKGSFSTLEIQRTEQGDSAMYLCASSRRARGQETQYFGPGTRLLVL.

The rearrangement joins TRBV2 to TRBJ2-2, with 8 nucleotides matching TRBD1. The V gene end was trimmed by 5 bases and the J gene end by 4 bases; junction bases not matched to a gene: 6. This CDR3 has 15 residues. CDR1 and CDR2 from the germline V gene are SNHLY and FYNNEI. CDR3 coding DNA: TGTGCCAGCAGTCGACAGGGGTCAGGCACCGGGGAGCTGTTTTTT. Protein product: CASSRQGSGTGELFF. Supplemented by reference TRBV2 and TRBJ2-2, the full variable domain reads EPEVTQTPSHQVTQMGQEVILRCVPISNHLYFYWYRQILGQKVEFLVSFYNNEISEKSEIFDDQFSVERPDGSNFTLKIRSTKLEDSAMYFCASSRQGSGTGELFFGEGSRLTVL.

The chain has TRBV7-9 and TRBJ2-5, with D tentatively TRBD2 (5 bases). Germline V gene sequence: CDR1 SEHNR, CDR2 FQNEAQ (reference sequence). The CDR3 extends over 14 amino acids. Trimming stripped 1 base from V and 5 bases from J, with 11 bases between. CDR3 DNA: TGTGCCAGCAGCTTAGGTGCGGGTAGTGAGACCCAGTACTTC. Translating it yields CASSLGAGSETQYF. Filled out from reference TRBV7-9 and TRBJ2-5, the complete variable domain reads DTGVSQNPRHKITKRGQNVTFRCDPISEHNRLYWYRQTLGQGPEFLTYFQNEAQLEKSRLLSDRFSAERPKGSFSTLEIQRTEQGDSAMYLCASSLGAGSETQYFGPGTRLLVL.

V is TRBV29-1 and J is TRBJ1-5; 9 bases map to TRBD1. Germline V gene lookup returns CDR1 SQVTM and CDR2 ANQGSEA. The CDR3 length is 14 residues. V lost 6 bases and J lost 4; bases outside the gene matches: 7. The CDR3 coding sequence is TGCAGCGTAGCAACAGGGGGCTCGAATCAGCCCCAGCATTTT. Translation gives CSVATGGSNQPQHF.